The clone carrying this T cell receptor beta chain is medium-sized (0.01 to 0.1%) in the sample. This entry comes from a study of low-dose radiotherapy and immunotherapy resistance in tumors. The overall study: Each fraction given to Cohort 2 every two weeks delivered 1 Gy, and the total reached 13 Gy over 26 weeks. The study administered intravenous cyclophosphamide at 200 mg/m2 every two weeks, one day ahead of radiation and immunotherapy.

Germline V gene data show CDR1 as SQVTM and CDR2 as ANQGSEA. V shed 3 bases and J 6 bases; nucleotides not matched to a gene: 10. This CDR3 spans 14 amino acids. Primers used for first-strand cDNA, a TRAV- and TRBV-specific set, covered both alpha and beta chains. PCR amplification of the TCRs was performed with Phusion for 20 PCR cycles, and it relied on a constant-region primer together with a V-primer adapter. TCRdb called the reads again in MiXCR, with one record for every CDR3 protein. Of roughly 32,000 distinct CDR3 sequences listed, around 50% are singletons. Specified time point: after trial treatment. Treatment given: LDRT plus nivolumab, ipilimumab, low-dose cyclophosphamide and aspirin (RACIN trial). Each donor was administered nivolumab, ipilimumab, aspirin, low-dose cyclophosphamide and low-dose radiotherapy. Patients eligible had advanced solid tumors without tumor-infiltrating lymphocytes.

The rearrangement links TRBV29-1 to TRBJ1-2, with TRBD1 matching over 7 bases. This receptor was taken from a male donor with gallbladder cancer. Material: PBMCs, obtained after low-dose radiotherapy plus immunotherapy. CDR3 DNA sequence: TGCAGCGTTGAGTACAGGGGCCCGAAGGATGGCTACACCTTC. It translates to CSVEYRGPKDGYTF.